Each of the 30 T cell receptor beta chains below was sequenced from the same sample in a study of blood T cell repertoires in COVID-19. TCRdb's table, derived via immunoSEQ multiplex PCR, lists solely in-frame clones and lacks some. The profile shows 90,000 to 120,000 clones, approximately 90% of them singletons. Specimen: peripheral blood. These receptors originate from a woman younger than 45 with acute or convalescent COVID-19.

The chain combines TRBV6-5 with TRBJ2-2, with D maybe TRBD1 (5 bases). The germline gives CDR1 MNHEY, CDR2 SVGAGI. Deletions cut 0 bases from V and 5 bases from J, with 7 bases between. The CDR3 runs 14 residues. The CDR3 loop reads CASSYSRGTGELFF. The CDR3 region has the DNA TGTGCCAGCAGTTACTCAAGGGGTACCGGGGAGCTGTTTTTT.

The chain links TRBV7-3 to TRBJ2-1; 8 bases map to TRBD2. The CDR3 totals 18 residues. The germline V gene encodes CDR1 SGHTA and CDR2 FQGTGA. With V trimmed by 4 bases and J by 3 bases, 14 bases remained unmatched. The CDR3 sequence: CASSSGGGSPRGYNEQFF. Written as DNA, the CDR3 is TGTGCCAGCAGCTCCGGGGGGGGCTCCCCGAGAGGCTACAATGAGCAGTTCTTC.

The chain recombines TRBV7-8 with TRBJ1-1; D unresolved. Germline V gives CDR1 SGHVS, CDR2 FQNEAQ. This CDR3 has 13 amino acids. The V and J ends lost 7 bases and 1 base respectively, with 10 bases between them. CDR3 nucleotide sequence: TGTGCCAGCAAACGAACATCGAACACTGAAGCTTTCTTT. Encoded protein: CASKRTSNTEAFF.

A single count supports this clone. The V call is TRBV4-3, the J call TRBJ1-2, with TRBD1 identical over 7 bases. V trimming: 0 bases; J trimming: 2 bases; junction bases outside the gene matches: 9. The CDR3 has 17 residues. Germline V gene lookup returns CDR1 LGHNA and CDR2 YSLEER. The CDR3 DNA reads TGCGCCAGCAGCCAAGAGCAATCCCACAGGGGAAACTATGGCTACACCTTC. Its protein product is CASSQEQSHRGNYGYTF.

V is TRBV19 and J is TRBJ2-2; 7 bases fit TRBD1. Germline V gene data show CDR1 as LNHDA and CDR2 as SQIVND (reference sequence). The length of the CDR3 is 14 residues. Trimming took 5 bases from V and 1 from J; bases not matched to a gene: 1. CDR3 in amino acids: CASSRDRNTGELFF. The CDR3 DNA sequence: TGTGCCAGTAGTCGGGACAGGAACACCGGGGAGCTGTTTTTT.

This chain connects TRBV21-1 to TRBJ2-2; the D call TRBD1 from the table was never checked on the DNA. TRBV21-1 is a known pseudogene. The CDR3 is 16 residues long. The CDR3 DNA is TGTGCCAGATTAAGAAGGGGGCGGCCCGACACCGGGGAGCTGTTTTTT. Translation gives CARLRRGRPDTGELFF.

This rearrangement joins TRBV7-2 to TRBJ1-2; a weak D match, TRBD1 (5 bases). The CDR3 runs to 14 residues. CDR1 is SGHTA, CDR2 FQGNSA, per germline. V was clipped by 3 bases and J by 7 bases, with 15 bases between them. CDR3 residues: CASSLGRNRAGYTF. CDR3 coding DNA: TGTGCCAGCAGCTTGGGGCGGAACCGGGCTGGCTACACCTTC. The variable domain in full, with the rest retrieved from reference TRBV7-2 and TRBJ1-2, is GAGVSQSPSNKVTEKGKDVELRCDPISGHTALYWYRQSLGQGLEFLIYFQGNSAPDKSGLPSDRFSAERTGGSVSTLTIQRTQQEDSAVYLCASSLGRNRAGYTFGSGTRLTVV.

This chain uses TRBV6-5 with TRBJ1-2; TRBD1 is a possible D gene (6 bases). Trimming stripped 5 bases from V and 4 bases from J, with 14 bases between. Germline lookup yields CDR1 MNHEY and CDR2 SVGAGI. This CDR3 comprises 14 residues. The CDR3: CASSRTGYLYGYTF. CDR3 nucleotides: TGTGCCAGCAGTCGAACAGGGTACCTCTATGGCTACACCTTC.

The V call is TRBV3-1 (or the pseudogene TRBV3-2), the J call TRBJ1-3, with TRBD1 matching 9 bases. The CDR3 has 21 amino acids. The trim removed 4 bases at V and 0 bases at J, leaving 19 bases unmatched. Per the germline V gene, CDR1 is LGHDT and CDR2 is YNNKEL (reference sequence). The CDR3: CASSRKFPGTGKDHSGNTIYF. The CDR3 DNA reads TGTGCCAGCAGCCGAAAGTTTCCCGGGACAGGGAAAGACCACTCTGGAAACACCATATATTTT.

The chain carries TRBV10-3 and TRBJ1-1; 9 bases align to TRBD1. Per the germline V gene, CDR1 is ENHRY and CDR2 is SYGVKD. The CDR3 extends over 13 amino acids. J gave up 5 bases and V 10 bases, and 8 bases lay outside the gene matches. The CDR3 nucleotides are TGTGCCAGCAAGGGACAGGGTACGACTGAAGCTTTCTTT. It codes for CASKGQGTTEAFF.

V usage is TRBV5-4 and J usage is TRBJ2-1; the D gene is possibly TRBD2 (6 bases). With 4 bases removed from V and 0 bases from J, the gap between germline ends came to 11 bases. Germline CDR1 SGHNT, CDR2 YYREEE (reference sequence). This CDR3 comprises 15 residues. The CDR3 sequence is CASSAGTVSYNEQFF. For the CDR3, the DNA is TGTGCCAGCAGCGCGGGGACGGTCTCCTACAATGAGCAGTTCTTC.

The chain recombines TRBV7-8 with TRBJ2-3; the match to TRBD2 covers 13 bases. The junction had 7 bases not matched to a gene; V was cut back by 5 bases and J by 2 bases. The CDR3 contains 17 residues. The germline V gene has CDR1 SGHVS and CDR2 FQNEAQ. In nucleotides, the CDR3 is TGTGCCAGCAGCCTAGGGACTAGCGGGACCTACACAGATACGCAGTATTTT. Protein sequence: CASSLGTSGTYTDTQYF.

The chain links TRBV3-1 (or the pseudogene TRBV3-2) to TRBJ2-7, with 7 bases matching TRBD2. The CDR3 extends over 15 amino acids. J was trimmed by 2 bases and V by 1 base; bases with no gene match: 5. Germline lookup yields CDR1 LGHDT and CDR2 YNNKEL (reference sequence). The CDR3 here is CASSQGLAMAYEQYF. CDR3 nucleotide sequence: TGTGCCAGCAGCCAAGGACTAGCAATGGCCTACGAGCAGTACTTC.

The chain uses TRBV6-2 or TRBV6-3 and TRBJ2-7, with 7 bases lining up with TRBD1. CDR1 and CDR2 (germline): MNHEY, SVGEGT. Trimming took 0 bases from V and 4 from J; bases not matched to a gene: 3. The CDR3 length is 14 residues. The CDR3 DNA is TGTGCCAGCAGTTACTCCCAGGGGGTGTACGAGCAGTACTTC. Translated: CASSYSQGVYEQYF.

This sequence joins TRBV3-1 (or the pseudogene TRBV3-2) and TRBJ1-1; TRBD1 might be the D (6 bases). The CDR3 is 13 amino acids. Germline V lookup: CDR1 LGHDT, CDR2 YNNKEL (reference sequence). V shed 3 bases and J shed 10 bases, with 15 bases lying between them. The CDR3 reads CASSQVGGGRAFF. The CDR3 nucleotides read TGTGCCAGCAGCCAGGTAGGCGGGGGGCGAGCTTTCTTT.

The V call is TRBV20-1, the J call TRBJ2-3; possibly TRBD2 for D (6 bases). Germline V CDR1 and CDR2: DFQATT, SNEGSKA (reference sequence). With 3 bases removed from V and 2 bases from J, the gap between germline ends came to 18 bases. CDR3 length equals 16 residues. The CDR3 region is CSASAWDWQATDTQYF. The CDR3 nucleotides read TGCAGTGCTAGTGCATGGGACTGGCAAGCCACAGATACGCAGTATTTT.

The gene calls are TRBV2 and TRBJ1-1; D is ambiguous. The germline V gene encodes CDR1 SNHLY and CDR2 FYNNEI. The V end was cut by 2 bases, the J end by 8 bases, with 9 bases between. The CDR3 covers 12 residues. CDR3 region: CASSEWAGEAFF. As DNA, the CDR3 is TGTGCCAGCAGTGAATGGGCGGGAGAAGCTTTCTTT.

This sequence joins TRBV5-6 and TRBJ1-2; D is perhaps TRBD1 (6 bases). This CDR3 comprises 15 residues. Germline CDR1 and CDR2: SGHDT and YYEEEE. Trimming shortened V by 6 bases and J by 2 bases, and 17 bases separated the two germline ends. CDR3 sequence (DNA): TGTGCCAGCACTCCGGGGGGCCCCGGAAACTATGGCTACACCTTC. Translating gives CASTPGGPGNYGYTF.

The chain recombines TRBV5-1 with TRBJ2-7; 11 nucleotides match TRBD2. The V segment lost 1 base and the J segment 6 bases; nucleotides outside the gene matches: 0. Per germline, CDR1 SGHRS and CDR2 YFSETQ. The CDR3 consists of 13 residues. This chain's CDR3 is CASSLTSGSEQYF. The CDR3, as DNA: TGCGCCAGCAGCTTGACTAGCGGGAGCGAGCAGTACTTC.

This sequence joins TRBV19 and TRBJ2-7; TRBD1 is a possible D gene (6 bases). The V end was cut by 1 base, the J end by 7 bases, with 11 bases between. CDR3 length equals 13 residues. CDR1 is LNHDA and CDR2 is SQIVND in the germline V gene (reference sequence). The CDR3 DNA sequence: TGTGCCAGTAGTATAGGCAGGGGTAGTGAGCAGTACTTC. As protein: CASSIGRGSEQYF.

The rearrangement uses TRBV4-3 and TRBJ1-2; the D is unclear. Trimming took off 0 bases at V and 5 bases at J, with 16 bases between the two ends. Germline lookup yields CDR1 LGHNA and CDR2 YSLEER. The CDR3 is 16 residues long. The CDR3 DNA is TGCGCCAGCAGCCAAGATAGGGCATCCCGAGGGTATGGCTACACCTTC. It encodes CASSQDRASRGYGYTF.

The V and J genes are TRBV29-1 and TRBJ2-7; maybe TRBD2 (5 bases). The CDR3 runs to 13 residues. The V gene's germline CDR1 is SQVTM and CDR2 ANQGSEA. V was shortened by 4 bases and J by 4 bases, with 14 bases between the two germline ends. In DNA form, the CDR3 reads TGCAGCGTTGTTTATGCGGGTCAGTACGAGCAGTACTTC. Translating gives CSVVYAGQYEQYF.

This rearrangement joins TRBV12-5 to TRBJ2-7; D perhaps matches TRBD1 (6 bases). The V gene's germline CDR1 is LGHNT and CDR2 FRNRAP. Trimming removed 1 base from V and 4 bases from J, with 14 bases in between. CDR3 length: 15 amino acids. Here the CDR3 DNA reads TGTGCTAGTGGTTTGGGGGACATTACTAATTACGAGCAGTACTTC. The encoded protein is CASGLGDITNYEQYF.

The chain recombines TRBV28 with TRBJ2-3, with 7 bases lining up with TRBD2. Germline assignment: CDR1 MDHEN and CDR2 SYDVKM. CDR3 length: 15 amino acids. With 6 bases clipped from V and 3 bases from J, the junction kept 9 bases outside the gene matches. CDR3 DNA: TGTGCCAGCAGCAAAGAGGTTAGCGGGACAGATACGCAGTATTTT. It is translated as CASSKEVSGTDTQYF.

This sequence joins TRBV12-3 or TRBV12-4 and TRBJ1-2; TRBD1 aligns across 8 bases. The length of the CDR3 is 13 residues. Trimming took 6 bases from V and 8 from J; bases not matched to a gene: 8. The CDR3 spells CASSPGQGRGYTF. The CDR3 nucleotides read TGTGCCAGCAGCCCCGGACAGGGCCGCGGCTACACCTTC.

V gene TRBV19 combines with J gene TRBJ2-7, with 8 nucleotides matching TRBD2. V shed 6 bases, J shed 4 bases, and the junction held 11 bases outside the gene matches. The CDR3 runs to 15 residues. CDR1 LNHDA and CDR2 SQIVND come from the germline V gene (reference sequence). In DNA form, the CDR3 reads TGTGCCAGTAGCCTACTCAGCGGGAGAGGGTACGAGCAGTACTTC. Amino acids: CASSLLSGRGYEQYF.

The rearrangement uses TRBV6-5 and TRBJ1-2; 12 bases match TRBD1. CDR3 length: 14 residues. Trimming cost V 2 bases and J 6 bases; bases outside gene matches: 1. Germline CDR1 is MNHEY and CDR2 is SVGAGI. CDR3 in DNA: TGTGCCAGCAGTTACGGGACAGGGGGCCATGGCTACACCTTC. This codes for CASSYGTGGHGYTF.

This sequence joins TRBV20-1 and TRBJ2-7, with 8 bases identical to TRBD1. The CDR3 spans 10 residues. V lost 6 bases and J lost 7; bases outside the gene matches: 2. Germline V CDR1 and CDR2: DFQATT, SNEGSKA (reference sequence). CDR3 bases: TGCAGTGCGGGACAGGCAGAGCAGTACTTC. Translation: CSAGQAEQYF.

This chain joins TRBV11-2 and TRBJ1-1; D is unresolved. Trimming removed 6 bases from V and 4 bases from J, with 15 bases in between. CDR3 size: 14 residues. Germline lookup yields CDR1 SGHAT and CDR2 FQNNGV. This chain's CDR3 is CASSWTRDGTEAFF. The CDR3 DNA follows: TGTGCCAGCAGTTGGACCCGGGATGGCACTGAAGCTTTCTTT. Drawing the rest from reference TRBV11-2 and TRBJ1-1, the complete variable domain is EAGVAQSPRYKIIEKRQSVAFWCNPISGHATLYWYQQILGQGPKLLIQFQNNGVVDDSQLPKDRFSAERLKGVDSTLKIQPAKLEDSAVYLCASSWTRDGTEAFFGQGTRLTVV.

The chain recombines TRBV27 with TRBJ2-5, with TRBD1 matching over 7 bases. After removal of 8 bases from V and 4 bases from J, the junction contained 10 bases not matched to a gene. The CDR3 has 14 residues. Looked up from germline, CDR1 is MNHEY and CDR2 is SMNVEV (reference sequence). This CDR3 reads CASGPTGTGETQYF. For the CDR3, the DNA is TGTGCCAGCGGTCCGACAGGGACGGGAGAGACCCAGTACTTC.